The 21 T cell receptor beta chains reported below all come from one sample, sequenced in a study of T cell repertoires in cytomegalovirus infection. In TCRdb, the reads were re-called with MiXCR into one record per CDR3 protein. The sample holds a few hundred thousand distinct CDR3 sequences, over 7.5% seen once. The sample comprised PBMCs. The receptors here all came from a human donor in good health (CMV status not recorded). Some clones in this sample may be carry-over from other donors' samples.

This clonotype was seen only a few times. The chain combines TRBV5-1 with TRBJ1-6; no definite D call. The V end lost 0 bases, the J end lost 6 bases, and 7 bases lay between the germline ends. The CDR3 runs to 14 residues. CDR1 is SGHRS, CDR2 YFSETQ, per germline. The CDR3 DNA is TGCGCCAGCAGCTTGGAGGCCTTTAATTCACCCCTCCACTTT. Its translation: CASSLEAFNSPLHF.

V and J are TRBV10-3 and TRBJ2-1; the match to TRBD2 covers 9 bases. V lost 0 bases to trimming and J lost 8 bases; unmatched junction nucleotides: 5. This CDR3 is built from 15 residues. From germline, CDR1 is ENHRY and CDR2 SYGVKD. CDR3 DNA: TGTGCCATCAGTGAGTCGGGGACTAGCCCCCATGAGCAGTTCTTC. This sequence encodes CAISESGTSPHEQFF.

The rearrangement uses TRBV12-3 or TRBV12-4 and TRBJ2-1; D perhaps matches TRBD1 (5 bases). This CDR3 has 14 amino acids. V was cut by 6 bases and J by 0 bases, with 9 bases left in between. CDR3 nucleotide sequence: TGTGCCAGCAGGTCAGGGATCTCCTACAATGAGCAGTTCTTC. Its protein product is CASRSGISYNEQFF.

This clonotype appeared many times. The genes are TRBV28 and TRBJ1-1; D is uncertain. In germline, CDR1 is MDHEN, CDR2 SYDVKM. V was shortened by 6 bases and J by 1 base, with 21 bases between the two germline ends. The length of the CDR3 is 17 residues. The CDR3 spells CASSPPGSILANTEAFF. CDR3 DNA: TGTGCCAGCAGCCCCCCGGGAAGTATCCTGGCGAACACTGAAGCTTTCTTT.

The genes are TRBV12-3 or TRBV12-4 and TRBJ1-5; a possible D gene is TRBD1 (6 bases). V was pared by 0 bases and J by 1 base, with 16 bases between. The CDR3 is made up of 18 amino acids. CDR3 residues: CASSLANWGAGSNQPQHF. The CDR3 region has the DNA TGTGCCAGCAGTTTAGCGAATTGGGGGGCTGGGAGCAATCAGCCCCAGCATTTT.

This clonotype was recorded many times. This chain links TRBV12-3 or TRBV12-4 with TRBJ1-1; D is possibly TRBD1 (5 bases). Trimming stripped 5 bases from V and 0 bases from J, with 7 bases between. This CDR3 comprises 13 residues. The CDR3, as DNA: TGTGCCAGCAGTCCGGACATGAACACTGAAGCTTTCTTT. This gives the protein CASSPDMNTEAFF.

This clonotype turned up a few times. CDR3 in amino acids: CASSPPQGRYEQYF. In nucleotides, the CDR3 is TGTGCCAGCAGTCCCCCACAGGGGAGGTACGAGCAGTACTTC. The V call is TRBV27, the J call TRBJ2-7; a weak D match, TRBD1 (7 bases). CDR1 is MNHEY and CDR2 is SMNVEV in the germline V gene (reference sequence). The CDR3 length is 14 residues. Trimming stripped 5 bases from V and 4 bases from J, with 15 bases between.

V gene TRBV6-5 combines with J gene TRBJ1-5; weak D call: TRBD1 (6 bases). The length of the CDR3 is 15 residues. CDR1 is MNHEY and CDR2 is SVGAGI in the germline V gene. Trimming pared 6 bases from V and 0 bases from J, leaving 12 bases between. Here the CDR3 reads CASSQTGPSNQPQHF. The CDR3 region has the DNA TGTGCCAGCAGCCAGACAGGACCTAGCAATCAGCCCCAGCATTTT.

This clonotype was detected ten times or more. This chain links TRBV7-9 with TRBJ2-1; the match to TRBD1 covers 9 bases. V was pared by 5 bases and J by 11 bases, with 13 bases of the junction left unmatched. This CDR3 is 15 amino acids long. Germline assignment: CDR1 SEHNR and CDR2 FQNEAQ (reference sequence). The CDR3 DNA is TGTGCCAGCAGCCTCCGGACAGGGGCTACAATGAAGCAGTTCTTC. Its protein product is CASSLRTGATMKQFF.

The chain uses TRBV7-9 and TRBJ2-7, with D perhaps TRBD1 (7 bases). CDR1 is SEHNR, CDR2 FQNEAQ, per germline (reference sequence). The CDR3 loop spans 16 amino acids. V gave up 1 base and J gave up 0 bases, with 13 bases separating them. This chain's CDR3 is CASSLGAGGNSYEQYF. The CDR3 nucleotides are TGTGCCAGCAGCTTAGGGGCAGGGGGGAACTCCTACGAGCAGTACTTC.

CDR3 in DNA: TGTGCCAGCAGCGAGGCAGAGAACTATGGCTACACCTTC. Protein product: CASSEAENYGYTF. This rearrangement joins TRBV9 to TRBJ1-2, with D unclear. The germline V gene has CDR1 SGDLS and CDR2 YYNGEE. Trimming removed 3 bases at V and 2 bases at J, with 8 bases between. The CDR3 length is 13 residues.

This clonotype was recorded a few times. The chain carries TRBV20-1 and TRBJ1-5, with 9 bases lining up with TRBD1. With V trimmed by 5 bases and J by 2 bases, 4 bases remained unmatched. There are 14 residues in the CDR3. Per germline, CDR1 DFQATT and CDR2 SNEGSKA (reference sequence). CDR3 sequence reads: CSAGTGLGNQPQHF. As DNA, the CDR3 is TGCAGTGCTGGGACAGGGTTGGGCAATCAGCCCCAGCATTTT.

As regards this clonotype: A read error is likely, as this CDR3 ends without the conserved phenylalanine or tryptophan. This chain joins TRBV24-1 and TRBJ2-2; D possibly corresponds to TRBD2 (6 bases). CDR1 KGHDR and CDR2 SFDVKD come from the germline V gene. CDR3 length: 15 amino acids. V lost 4 bases and J lost 3, with 11 bases in between. The CDR3 here is CATSEAGPHTGELFL. CDR3 nucleotide sequence: TGTGCCACCAGTGAGGCGGGGCCCCACACCGGGGAGCTGTTTTTA.

This clonotype was observed many times. The rearrangement joins TRBV7-2 to TRBJ2-6; D remains unclear. Germline CDR1 SGHTA, CDR2 FQGNSA. The CDR3 totals 14 residues. Trimming cost V 8 bases and J 0 bases, with 8 bases left between them. The CDR3: CASEPDSGANVLTF. The CDR3 coding sequence is TGTGCCAGCGAACCGGACTCTGGGGCCAACGTCCTGACTTTC.

This clonotype was observed many times. The chain carries TRBV12-3 or TRBV12-4 and TRBJ1-1, with D tentatively TRBD1 (6 bases). The CDR3 contains 19 residues. Trimming left V 6 bases short and J 2 bases short, with 28 bases between. The CDR3 sequence is CASRTLPLDRQRLNTEAFF. Written as DNA, the CDR3 is TGTGCCAGCAGAACACTACCATTGGACAGACAACGCCTCAACACTGAAGCTTTCTTT.

This sequence joins TRBV7-2 and TRBJ1-1; D ambiguous. V was pared by 8 bases and J by 0 bases, with 13 bases between. Germline CDR1 reads SGHTA; CDR2 reads FQGNSA. This CDR3 spans 14 amino acids. In nucleotides, the CDR3 is TGTGCCAGCCGGAAGAGGCCGGTGAACACTGAAGCTTTCTTT. It is translated as CASRKRPVNTEAFF.

V is TRBV7-2 and J is TRBJ1-3; the D is unclear. The CDR3 has 15 residues. The germline V gene has CDR1 SGHTA and CDR2 FQGNSA. V lost 1 base, J lost 0 bases, and 7 bases lay in between. The CDR3 sequence is CASSLGWSSGNTIYF. CDR3 coding DNA: TGTGCCAGCAGCTTAGGTTGGAGCTCTGGAAACACCATATATTTT.

The table lists this clonotype with many counts. The chain joins TRBV7-9 to TRBJ2-7; possibly TRBD1 for D (5 bases). The CDR3 loop spans 13 amino acids. CDR1 SEHNR and CDR2 FQNEAQ come from the germline V gene (reference sequence). With 5 bases removed from V and 5 bases from J, the gap between germline ends came to 13 bases. The CDR3 nucleotides are TGTGCCAGCAGCCCGCTGGGGCGCGACGAGCAGTACTTC. Translating it yields CASSPLGRDEQYF. Full variable domain (outside the CDR3, taken from reference TRBV7-9 and TRBJ2-7): DTGVSQNPRHKITKRGQNVTFRCDPISEHNRLYWYRQTLGQGPEFLTYFQNEAQLEKSRLLSDRFSAERPKGSFSTLEIQRTEQGDSAMYLCASSPLGRDEQYFGPGTRLTVT.

In this sample, this clonotype turned up many times. The CDR3 reads CASSPKDGVTEQYF. The CDR3 DNA reads TGTGCCAGCAGCCCTAAGGATGGAGTTACCGAGCAGTACTTC. The V gene is TRBV7-2, the J gene TRBJ2-7; D remains unclear. Trimming took off 5 bases at V and 6 bases at J, with 17 bases between the two ends. Germline CDR1 SGHTA, CDR2 FQGNSA. The CDR3 has 14 residues. The full variable domain, its missing parts supplied by reference TRBV7-2 and TRBJ2-7, is GAGVSQSPSNKVTEKGKDVELRCDPISGHTALYWYRQSLGQGLEFLIYFQGNSAPDKSGLPSDRFSAERTGGSVSTLTIQRTQQEDSAVYLCASSPKDGVTEQYFGPGTRLTVT.

The sample holds many counts of this clonotype. The genes are TRBV7-2 and TRBJ2-1; weak D call: TRBD2 (6 bases). Germline V CDR1 and CDR2: SGHTA, FQGNSA. This CDR3 spans 19 amino acids. Trimming took off 0 bases at V and 1 base at J, with 19 bases between the two ends. CDR3 DNA sequence: TGTGCCAGCAGCTTAGCGGCATCTCGGGGGATACGATCCTACAATGAGCAGTTCTTC. Translating it yields CASSLAASRGIRSYNEQFF.

This clonotype occurred a few times. The chain combines TRBV12-5 with TRBJ1-1; 7 bases are a match to TRBD1. Germline assignment: CDR1 LGHNT and CDR2 FRNRAP. The J segment lost 2 bases and the V segment lost 7 bases, leaving 13 bases of the junction unmatched. The CDR3 is 16 amino acids. The CDR3, as DNA: TGTGCTAGTGCTCCTTCGGACAGGCCAACTAACACTGAAGCTTTCTTT. It translates to CASAPSDRPTNTEAFF.